These 27 T cell receptor beta chains came from one sample sequenced in a study of T cell responses to AZD1222 COVID-19 vaccine. TCRdb's copy holds only in-frame clones and misses some; the assay was immunoSEQ multiplex PCR. Here the sample spans 100,000 or so clones, around nine tenths being singletons. Specimen: peripheral blood, collected on day 0 of AZD1222 vaccination. The receptors shown here come from an adult in good health.

V gene TRBV3-1 (or the pseudogene TRBV3-2) combines with J gene TRBJ1-6, with D perhaps TRBD1 (6 bases). This CDR3 is built from 15 residues. CDR1 is LGHDT and CDR2 is YNNKEL in the germline V gene (reference sequence). V was trimmed by 4 bases and J by 4 bases, leaving 11 bases between them. CDR3 DNA sequence: TGTGCCAGCAGCCTAGGGACATTTTATAATTCACCCCTCCACTTT. It yields the protein CASSLGTFYNSPLHF.

The chain combines TRBV4-3 with TRBJ2-1, with unresolved D. Germline V gene lookup returns CDR1 LGHNA and CDR2 YSLEER. V lost 1 base to trimming and J lost 5 bases, with 6 bases between them. This CDR3 region has 13 residues. The CDR3 sequence: CASSQGGDNEQFF. CDR3 bases: TGCGCCAGCAGCCAAGGGGGTGACAATGAGCAGTTCTTC.

This clone was counted only a few times. The chain uses TRBV5-6 and TRBJ1-1; D is undetermined. Trimming stripped 0 bases from V and 0 bases from J, with 12 bases between. Germline CDR1 is SGHDT and CDR2 is YYEEEE. This CDR3 is 16 amino acids long. CDR3 in DNA: TGTGCCAGCAGCTTGGCCTACTCGTTTATGAACACTGAAGCTTTCTTT. This translates into CASSLAYSFMNTEAFF.

The chain carries TRBV11-1 and TRBJ1-2, with D unclear. V gave up 1 base and J gave up 8 bases, with 11 bases separating them. This CDR3 has 13 amino acids. Germline CDR1 is SGHAT and CDR2 is FQDESV (reference sequence). Written as DNA, the CDR3 is TGTGCCAGCAGCTTAGACCGGGCCCAAGGCTACACCTTC. Its protein product is CASSLDRAQGYTF.

This CDR3 is CASSNPILQATF. CDR3 sequence (DNA): TGCGCCAGCAGCAACCCCATCCTGCAGGCCACCTTC. The gene calls are TRBV4-1 and TRBJ1-2, with D uncertain. Germline V gene data show CDR1 as MGHRA and CDR2 as YSYEKL. The CDR3 is made up of 12 amino acids. The ends were cut back, 5 bases at V and 13 bases at J, with 17 bases in the middle.

The J gene is TRBJ2-1, the V gene TRBV5-5, with D maybe TRBD2 (7 bases). The CDR3 contains 14 residues. Trimming pared 4 bases from V and 3 bases from J, leaving 11 bases between. Germline-derived CDR1 and CDR2 are SGHKS and YYEKEE (reference sequence). Here the CDR3 DNA reads TGTGCCAGCAGCACGGGGGGCGTCTACAATGAGCAGTTCTTC. It encodes CASSTGGVYNEQFF. The entire variable domain, with the rest obtained from reference TRBV5-5 and TRBJ2-1, is as follows: DAGVTQSPTHLIKTRGQQVTLRCSPISGHKSVSWYQQVLGQGPQFIFQYYEKEERGRGNFPDRFSARQFPNYSSELNVNALLLGDSALYLCASSTGGVYNEQFFGPGTRLTVL.

The gene calls are TRBV10-2 and TRBJ2-7; TRBD1 agrees at 8 bases. The trim removed 9 bases at V and 2 bases at J, leaving 9 bases unmatched. The CDR3 is 14 amino acids. Looked up from germline, CDR1 is WSHSY and CDR2 is SAAADI. The CDR3, as DNA: TGCGCCAGTGTGGACAGGGTGGGTCCCTACGAGCAGTACTTC. Amino acid sequence: CASVDRVGPYEQYF.

V usage is TRBV7-9 and J usage is TRBJ2-7, with 8 bases matching TRBD1. From germline, CDR1 is SEHNR and CDR2 FQNEAQ (reference sequence). CDR3 length: 18 amino acids. Trimming at V came to 5 bases and at J to 4 bases, leaving 19 bases not matched to a gene. CDR3 amino acids: CASSPTEVRTGLFYEQYF. CDR3 DNA: TGTGCCAGCAGCCCCACCGAAGTAAGGACAGGGCTGTTTTACGAGCAGTACTTC.

The CDR3 DNA follows: TGTGCCAGCAGTCCCCAGGGTCACGAGCAGTACTTC. Amino acid sequence: CASSPQGHEQYF. This chain connects TRBV12-3 or TRBV12-4 to TRBJ2-7; D possibly corresponds to TRBD1 (5 bases). The CDR3 runs 12 residues. The V gene lost 5 bases and the J gene lost 5 bases, with 10 bases spanning the gap.

The chain combines TRBV6-5 with TRBJ1-5, with TRBD1 as a possible D gene (6 bases). The CDR3 spans 14 residues. CDR1 and CDR2 (germline): MNHEY, SVGAGI. Deletions cut 7 bases from V and 2 bases from J, with 12 bases between. The CDR3 loop is CASISRGGNQPQHF. In DNA, the CDR3 is TGTGCCAGCATTTCCAGGGGTGGCAATCAGCCCCAGCATTTT.

The chain carries TRBV3-1 (or the pseudogene TRBV3-2) and TRBJ1-1; tentative D call: TRBD1 (6 bases). Trimming left V 2 bases short and J 5 bases short, with 12 bases between. Germline V gene lookup returns CDR1 LGHDT and CDR2 YNNKEL (reference sequence). CDR3 length equals 14 residues. In DNA form, the CDR3 reads TGTGCCAGCAGCCAAACAGGGATAGGTACTGAAGCTTTCTTT. Translated: CASSQTGIGTEAFF.

This chain links TRBV3-1 (or the pseudogene TRBV3-2) with TRBJ1-6; a weak D match, TRBD1 (6 bases). The CDR3 has 14 residues. The germline V gene encodes CDR1 LGHDT and CDR2 YNNKEL (reference sequence). Trimming took 2 bases from V and 5 from J, leaving 7 bases between them. In DNA, the CDR3 is TGTGCCAGCAGCCAACGACAGGATAATTCACCCCTCCACTTT. This codes for CASSQRQDNSPLHF.

This chain connects TRBV27 to TRBJ2-7, with TRBD1 as a possible D gene (5 bases). Trimming shortened V by 5 bases and J by 1 base, and 12 bases separated the two germline ends. The CDR3 length is 14 residues. Germline loops: CDR1 MNHEY, CDR2 SMNVEV (reference sequence). In DNA form, the CDR3 reads TGTGCCAGCAGTCAACTCAGGGATTCCTACGAGCAGTACTTC. This gives the protein CASSQLRDSYEQYF.

The chain recombines TRBV9 with TRBJ2-3, with D perhaps matching TRBD2 (5 bases). This CDR3 is built from 15 residues. CDR1 and CDR2 from the germline V gene are SGDLS and YYNGEE. The V end was cut by 0 bases, the J end by 1 base, with 9 bases between. CDR3 nucleotide sequence: TGTGCCAGCAGCGTAGCGAGAGCGGGCACAGATACGCAGTATTTT. Its protein is CASSVARAGTDTQYF. The full variable domain, with the rest looked up from reference TRBV9 and TRBJ2-3, is DSGVTQTPKHLITATGQRVTLRCSPRSGDLSVYWYQQSLDQGLQFLIQYYNGEERAKGNILERFSAQQFPDLHSELNLSSLELGDSALYFCASSVARAGTDTQYFGPGTRLTVL.

This chain uses TRBV18 with TRBJ2-2, with a possible D match to TRBD1 (5 bases). In germline, CDR1 is KGHSH, CDR2 LQKENI. V was trimmed by 1 base and J by 3 bases, leaving 12 bases between them. This CDR3 region has 16 residues. CDR3 amino acids: CASSPLYQGDTGELFF. CDR3 in DNA: TGTGCCAGCTCACCACTATATCAGGGTGACACCGGGGAGCTGTTTTTT.

The chain uses TRBV25-1 and TRBJ2-7; 7 nucleotides line up with TRBD1. Germline V gene sequence: CDR1 MGHDK, CDR2 SYGVNS. Trimming took 3 bases from V and 2 from J; bases not matched to a gene: 7. CDR3 size: 15 residues. The CDR3 is CASSDDREITYEQYF. Here the CDR3 DNA reads TGTGCCAGCAGTGACGACAGGGAGATAACCTACGAGCAGTACTTC.

This clone was recorded a few times. The chain recombines TRBV19 with TRBJ2-6; D is undetermined. Trimming pared 5 bases from V and 0 bases from J, leaving 8 bases between. Germline lookup yields CDR1 LNHDA and CDR2 SQIVND (reference sequence). CDR3 length: 15 amino acids. CDR3 amino acids: CASSARNSGANVLTF. Written as DNA, the CDR3 is TGTGCCAGTAGTGCGAGAAACTCTGGGGCCAACGTCCTGACTTTC.

This chain connects TRBV5-4 to TRBJ2-2, with 7 nucleotides matching TRBD2. Germline assignment: CDR1 SGHNT and CDR2 YYREEE (reference sequence). CDR3 length: 13 residues. With V trimmed by 0 bases and J by 7 bases, 0 bases remained unmatched. The CDR3 loop is CASSLAGGGELFF. CDR3 nucleotide sequence: TGTGCCAGCAGCTTGGCGGGGGGCGGGGAGCTGTTTTTT.

The chain is built from TRBV2 and TRBJ1-4, with D possibly TRBD1 on 6 matching bases. The ends were cut back, 5 bases at V and 0 bases at J, with 10 bases in the middle. The V gene's germline CDR1 is SNHLY and CDR2 FYNNEI. This CDR3 has 15 amino acids. The CDR3 is CASSPRTATNEKLFF. CDR3 DNA sequence: TGTGCCAGCAGTCCCAGGACAGCAACTAATGAAAAACTGTTTTTT.

The chain carries TRBV28 and TRBJ1-1; TRBD1 aligns across 7 bases. The CDR3 consists of 14 residues. J was trimmed by 11 bases and V by 5 bases; bases with no gene match: 14. CDR1 MDHEN and CDR2 SYDVKM come from the germline V gene. CDR3 bases: TGTGCCAGCAGTCCGACAGGGACCGGGGAGGAGGCTTTCTTT. Amino acids: CASSPTGTGEEAFF.

Written as DNA, the CDR3 is TGTGCCATCCGGGACAGGGGGACAACTAGCACAGATACGCAGTATTTT. Its translation: CAIRDRGTTSTDTQYF. This rearrangement joins TRBV10-3 to TRBJ2-3; TRBD1 agrees at 11 bases. The CDR3 sequence is 16 residues long. Germline values: CDR1 ENHRY, CDR2 SYGVKD. The V and J ends lost 8 bases and 0 bases, in that order; junction bases with no gene match: 7.

The genes are TRBV15 and TRBJ2-2; D gene unclear. This CDR3 spans 15 amino acids. The V end lost 0 bases, the J end lost 6 bases, and 11 bases lay between the germline ends. CDR1 is LNHNV, CDR2 YYDKDF, per germline (reference sequence). CDR3 in amino acids: CATSRDITGAGELFF. In DNA, the CDR3 is TGTGCCACCAGCAGAGATATTACCGGTGCCGGGGAGCTGTTTTTT.

This chain joins TRBV28 and TRBJ1-5, with D possibly TRBD1 on 5 matching bases. This CDR3 has 13 residues. Germline assignment: CDR1 MDHEN and CDR2 SYDVKM. Trimming left V 3 bases short and J 2 bases short, with 5 bases between. DNA of the CDR3: TGTGCCAGCAGTTTGACAGGCAATCAGCCCCAGCATTTT. Its protein product is CASSLTGNQPQHF.

The V and J genes are TRBV4-2 and TRBJ2-2; possible D gene TRBD2, 5 bases. Germline V gene sequence: CDR1 LGHNA, CDR2 YNFKEQ. There are 16 residues in the CDR3. Trimming took 0 bases from V and 1 from J, leaving 9 bases between them. The CDR3 is CASSQDLRVNTGELFF. For the CDR3, the DNA is TGTGCCAGCAGCCAAGATCTGCGGGTGAACACCGGGGAGCTGTTTTTT.

V gene TRBV10-3 combines with J gene TRBJ2-3, with D possibly TRBD2 on 6 matching bases. The germline V and J ends were trimmed by 6 bases and 3 bases, with 25 bases remaining between them. Germline V gene sequence: CDR1 ENHRY, CDR2 SYGVKD. The CDR3 totals 18 residues. The CDR3 bases are TGTGCCATCAGCGCCGGAGAGGGTTCGGGAGCGGGTACAGATACGCAGTATTTT. Translated: CAISAGEGSGAGTDTQYF.

The V gene is TRBV19, the J gene TRBJ1-5; D remains unclear. CDR3 length: 14 residues. The V end lost 3 bases, the J end lost 0 bases, and 6 bases lay between the germline ends. Germline V gene sequence: CDR1 LNHDA, CDR2 SQIVND (reference sequence). In DNA form, the CDR3 reads TGTGCCAGTAGTATGCAATATAGCAATCAGCCCCAGCATTTT. Amino acid sequence: CASSMQYSNQPQHF. The complete variable domain, with remaining parts taken from reference TRBV19 and TRBJ1-5, reads DGGITQSPKYLFRKEGQNVTLSCEQNLNHDAMYWYRQDPGQGLRLIYYSQIVNDFQKGDIAEGYSVSREKKESFPLTVTSAQKNPTAFYLCASSMQYSNQPQHFGDGTRLSIL.

V is TRBV28 and J is TRBJ1-1, with D tentatively TRBD1 (5 bases). The CDR3 sequence is 15 residues long. Trimming cost V 6 bases and J 4 bases, with 18 bases left between them. The germline gives CDR1 MDHEN, CDR2 SYDVKM. CDR3 DNA sequence: TGTGCCAGCAGCCCTTTCGGGGCATTACGCACTGAAGCTTTCTTT. Protein product: CASSPFGALRTEAFF.